This T cell receptor beta chain came from a study of blood T cells in healthy people across ages. Regarding the study as a whole: No one knew whether donors had CMV, which possibly confounded expanded clonotype changes. While age rose, TCR beta diversity per million T cells dropped in a roughly linear way. The study found TCR beta diversity correlated strongly with naive T cell percentage.

PCR was performed a second time for about 7 to 11 cycles using a sample-barcoded 5' primer and a J-beta primer mix. Sequencing recovered at least 3 million CDR3-containing paired-end reads from each sample. TCRdb re-called the 5' RACE reads with MiXCR, one entry per CDR3 protein. The repertoire includes about 760,000 distinct CDR3 sequences, roughly 50% of them detected once, and roughly 26% sits in the top ten. Notes on this clonotype: No antigen is known for it.

This clonotype was sampled from a man aged 35 to 55 in good health. The specimen sequenced was blood.

CDR3 nucleotides: TGTGCCAGCTCTTCAGGGGGTTGGAATGGCTACACCTTC. Amino acid sequence: CASSSGGWNGYTF. The genes are TRBV6-5 and TRBJ1-2; 7 nucleotides align to TRBD1. From germline, CDR1 is MNHEY and CDR2 SVGAGI. The CDR3 length is 13 residues. J lost 6 bases, V lost 8 bases, and 9 bases had no gene match.